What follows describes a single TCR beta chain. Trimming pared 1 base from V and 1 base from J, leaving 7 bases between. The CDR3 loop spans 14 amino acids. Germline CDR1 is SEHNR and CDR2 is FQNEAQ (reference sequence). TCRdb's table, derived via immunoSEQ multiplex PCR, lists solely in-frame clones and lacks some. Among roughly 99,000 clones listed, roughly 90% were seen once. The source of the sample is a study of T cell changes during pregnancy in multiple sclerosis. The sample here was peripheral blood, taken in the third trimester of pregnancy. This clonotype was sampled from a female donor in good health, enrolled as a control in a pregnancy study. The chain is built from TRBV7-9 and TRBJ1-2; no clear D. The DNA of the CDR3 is TGTGCCAGCAGCTTAGGTGCCGGTAACTATGGCTACACCTTC. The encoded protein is CASSLGAGNYGYTF.